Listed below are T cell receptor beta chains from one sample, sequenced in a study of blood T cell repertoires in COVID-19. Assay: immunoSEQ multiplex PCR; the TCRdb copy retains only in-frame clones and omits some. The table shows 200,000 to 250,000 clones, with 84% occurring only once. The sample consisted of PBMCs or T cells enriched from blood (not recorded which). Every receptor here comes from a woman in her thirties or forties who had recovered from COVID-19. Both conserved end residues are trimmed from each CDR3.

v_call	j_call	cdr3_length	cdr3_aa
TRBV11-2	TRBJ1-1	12	ASSLDPWGAEAF
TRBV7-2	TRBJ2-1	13	ASSLTRESYNEQF
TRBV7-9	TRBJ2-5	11	ASSSLGRETQY
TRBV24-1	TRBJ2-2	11	ATADRTTGELF
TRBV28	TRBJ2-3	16	ASSSSLDRELKSDTQY
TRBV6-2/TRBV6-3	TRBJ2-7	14	ASSYSTISGSYEQY
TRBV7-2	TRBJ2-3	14	ASSPRLAEATDTQY
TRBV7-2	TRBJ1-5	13	ASSLDGNSNQPQH
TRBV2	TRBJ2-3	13	ASSLASGSPDTQY
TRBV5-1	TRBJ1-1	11	ASSALGNTEAF
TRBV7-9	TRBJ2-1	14	ASSSGLAGVYNEQF
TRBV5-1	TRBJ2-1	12	ASSSGEAGVEQF
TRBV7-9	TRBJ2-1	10	ASSPLIVEQF
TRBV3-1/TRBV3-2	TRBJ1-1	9	ASRQEGEAF
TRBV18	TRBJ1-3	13	ASSRREGPGNTIY
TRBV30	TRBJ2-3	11	AWTTGITDTQY
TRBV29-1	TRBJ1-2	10	SVEAGHYGYT
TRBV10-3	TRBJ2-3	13	AISGAGPFTDTQY
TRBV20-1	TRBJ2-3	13	SASTSGRGTDTQY
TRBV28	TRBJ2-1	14	ASSGGGAGGINEQF
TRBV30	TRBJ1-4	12	ALRPGGLGEKLF
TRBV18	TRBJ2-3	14	ASSPSRGSGADTQY
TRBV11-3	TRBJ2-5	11	ASSLGQTETQY
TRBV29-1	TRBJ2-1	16	SGVTGTTSGGSYNEQF
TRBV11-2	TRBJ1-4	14	ASSPRNYRGSEKLF
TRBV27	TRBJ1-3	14	ASSTNHRGLGNTIY
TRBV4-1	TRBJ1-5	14	ASSQDGGLGNQPQH
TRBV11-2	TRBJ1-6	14	ASSRNPDRENSPLH
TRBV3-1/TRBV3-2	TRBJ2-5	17	ASSQDLPGLAGGVETQY
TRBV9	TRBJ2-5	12	ASSSKSGEETQY
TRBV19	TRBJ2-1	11	ASSTSSRNEQF
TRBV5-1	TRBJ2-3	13	ASSFGRGATDTQY
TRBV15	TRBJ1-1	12	ATSLGTLNTEAF
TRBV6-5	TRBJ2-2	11	ASRTTGTGELF
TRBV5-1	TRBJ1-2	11	ASSYQGENGYT
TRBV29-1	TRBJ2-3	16	SVEEVGLAGGRTDTQY
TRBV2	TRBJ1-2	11	ASSTDRGDGYT
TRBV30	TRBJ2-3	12	AWSVLGRGDTQY
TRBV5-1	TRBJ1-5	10	ASSLDGQPQH
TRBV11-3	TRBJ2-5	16	ASSSGLAGLTSPETQY
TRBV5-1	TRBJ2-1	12	ASSLDSAGYEQF
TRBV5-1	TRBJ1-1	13	ASSLVTGSVTEAF
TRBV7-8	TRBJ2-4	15	ASSPTRLDTYRNIQY
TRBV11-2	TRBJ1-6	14	ASTTRGAGGYSPLH
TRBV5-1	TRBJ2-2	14	ASSLSTGGPTGELF
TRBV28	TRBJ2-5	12	ASRAGGQVETQY
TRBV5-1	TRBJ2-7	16	ASSLRLGGRTNWYEQY
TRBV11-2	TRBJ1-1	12	ASRFRYINTEAF
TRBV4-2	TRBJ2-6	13	ASSQDGSGANVLT
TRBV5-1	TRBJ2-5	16	ASSLGLAGGPLKETQY
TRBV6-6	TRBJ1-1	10	ASSYSEGMAF
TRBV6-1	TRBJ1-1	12	ASSERGRNTEAF
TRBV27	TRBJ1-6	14	ASSFQAGTDLSPLH
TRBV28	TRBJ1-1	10	ASSEENTEAF
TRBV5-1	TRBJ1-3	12	ASSSGRGGNTIY
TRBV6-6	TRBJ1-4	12	ASSYESGHEKLF
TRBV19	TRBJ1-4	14	ASSSTHRGRGEKLF
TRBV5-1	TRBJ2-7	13	ASSPGQVGGYEQY
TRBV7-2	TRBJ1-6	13	ASSLGQAANSPLH
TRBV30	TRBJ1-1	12	AWISGLGNTEAF